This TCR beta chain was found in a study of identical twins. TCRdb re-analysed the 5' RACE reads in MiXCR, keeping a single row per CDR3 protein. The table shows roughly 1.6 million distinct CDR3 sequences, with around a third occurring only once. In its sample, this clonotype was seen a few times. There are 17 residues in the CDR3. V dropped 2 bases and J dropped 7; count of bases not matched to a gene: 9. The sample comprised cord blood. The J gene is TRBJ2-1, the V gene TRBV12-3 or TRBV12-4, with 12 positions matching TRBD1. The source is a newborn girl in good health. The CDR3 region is CASSLFPGQGARNEQFF. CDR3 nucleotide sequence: TGTGCCAGCAGTTTATTCCCGGGACAGGGGGCGAGGAATGAGCAGTTCTTC.